A single sample gave rise to the 23 T cell receptor beta chains below, sequenced in a study of read filtering for tumor transcriptome and immune sequencing (dated by TCRdb to 2018 to 2020). Sequencing used an Illumina HiSeq 4000. TCR libraries were constructed from roughly 380 ng RNA using the Immunoverse kit, and molecular barcoded adaptors covering alpha/delta and beta/gamma chains were employed. Through fastp at Q25 and MiXCR, TCRdb rebuilt clones from the public reads, retaining in-frame beta chains. One record per CDR3 amino acid sequence lists the most common genes and DNA. Within this sample are some 22,000 distinct CDR3 sequences, with less than 25% of them counted one time only. The ten largest clones capture 17% of the sample. The sequenced sample was a population of CD138-negative cells sorted from bone marrow. Explained via the paper, the cell subset or site label denotes: bone marrow mononuclear cells depleted of CD138+ plasma/myeloma cells by negative magnetic selection. These receptors originate from a donor at least 40 years old with multiple myeloma.

At least ten counts were recorded for this clonotype. The chain combines TRBV9 with TRBJ1-5; 12 nucleotides line up with TRBD1. V gave up 0 bases and J gave up 5 bases; unmatched junction bases: 6. The CDR3 is 17 amino acids. The germline V gene has CDR1 SGDLS and CDR2 YYNGEE. CDR3: CASSVGGGTGGDQPQHF. CDR3 DNA: TGTGCCAGCAGCGTAGGAGGGGGGACAGGGGGCGATCAGCCCCAGCATTTT.

The chain uses TRBV20-1 and TRBJ2-3; 7 bases line up with TRBD2. The CDR3 is made up of 15 amino acids. V was pared by 3 bases and J by 6 bases, with 12 bases of the junction left unmatched. Germline V lookup: CDR1 DFQATT, CDR2 SNEGSKA (reference sequence). The DNA for the CDR3 is TGCAGTGCTAGGTGGGACCGCGGGAGAGGCGATACGCAGTATTTT. It specifies CSARWDRGRGDTQYF.

As for this clonotype: A far larger clone differs by one base, so this is likely a read error. The chain uses TRBV7-2 and TRBJ2-1; no clear D gene. This CDR3 is 15 amino acids long. The V gene's germline CDR1 is SGHTA and CDR2 FQGNSA. Between the trimmed V and J ends, which lost 4 bases and 6 bases, there was a span of 16 bases. The CDR3 bases are TGTGCCAGCAGCTCCTCCTACTCCCCTGGCAATGAGCAGTTCTTC. This encodes CASSSSYSPGNEQFF.

By sample share, this clonotype is medium-sized. The V gene is TRBV4-2, the J gene TRBJ2-7; a possible D gene is TRBD2 (5 bases). Trimming stripped 2 bases from V and 0 bases from J, with 11 bases between. Germline V lookup: CDR1 LGHNA, CDR2 YNFKEQ. The CDR3 runs to 15 residues. The CDR3 DNA reads as TGTGCCAGCAGCCAACTTCTAGGAGGCTCCTACGAGCAGTACTTC. Its translation: CASSQLLGGSYEQYF.

This clonotype was seen many times. The chain has TRBV13 and TRBJ2-7; a possible D gene is TRBD1 (6 bases). The CDR3 sequence is 16 residues long. In germline, CDR1 is PRHDT, CDR2 FYEKMQ (reference sequence). The germline V and J ends were trimmed by 1 base and 0 bases, with 13 bases remaining between them. This CDR3 reads CASSLDGAGASYEQYF. In nucleotides, the CDR3 is TGTGCCAGCAGCTTAGACGGGGCAGGGGCCTCCTACGAGCAGTACTTC.

Concerning this clonotype itself: Compared with germline, one end of the junction differs, possibly owing to a read error. The CDR3 region has the DNA TGCAGCGTTGAAAGGGGAGTTGGGGAGATCCAGTACTTT. This encodes CSVERGVGEIQYF. V usage is TRBV29-1 and J usage is TRBJ2-5, with D perhaps TRBD1 or TRBD2 (5 bases each). Germline V gene sequence: CDR1 SQVTM, CDR2 ANQGSEA. This CDR3 spans 13 amino acids.

The chain is built from TRBV7-8 and TRBJ2-7; 7 positions match TRBD1. Germline CDR1 and CDR2: SGHVS and FQNEAQ. The CDR3 totals 15 residues. J lost 1 base, V lost 2 bases, and 5 bases had no gene match. CDR3 amino acids: CASSLRTGYSYEQYF. CDR3 in DNA: TGTGCCAGCAGCTTAAGGACAGGCTATTCCTACGAGCAGTACTTC.

Notes on this clonotype: It may be a read error: a sequence one base away is much more abundant. The chain employs TRBV5-1 and TRBJ2-7, with 11 bases matching TRBD2. The V segment lost 1 base and the J segment 9 bases; nucleotides outside the gene matches: 6. Germline CDR1 and CDR2: SGHRS and YFSETQ. CDR3 length: 14 residues. This CDR3 reads CASSLQLAGVAQYF. In nucleotides, the CDR3 is TGCGCCAGCAGCTTGCAACTAGCGGGAGTTGCGCAGTACTTC.

This clonotype occurred many times. V usage is TRBV28 and J usage is TRBJ1-1; D is unresolved. This CDR3 comprises 11 residues. CDR1 MDHEN and CDR2 SYDVKM come from the germline V gene. Trimming cost V 3 bases and J 9 bases, with 8 bases left between them. The DNA for the CDR3 is TGTGCCAGCAGTTTGGATTCCCAAGCTTTCTTT. Translating it yields CASSLDSQAFF. The full variable domain, completed using reference TRBV28 and TRBJ1-1, is DVKVTQSSRYLVKRTGEKVFLECVQDMDHENMFWYRQDPGLGLRLIYFSYDVKMKEKGDIPEGYSVSREKKERFSLILESASTNQTSMYLCASSLDSQAFFGQGTRLTVV.

There are many counts of this clonotype. The chain uses TRBV6-4 and TRBJ2-5; 8 bases fit TRBD2. This CDR3 contains 17 residues. Germline CDR1 MRHNA, CDR2 SNTAGT. V dropped 5 bases and J dropped 2; count of bases not matched to a gene: 13. The CDR3 DNA follows: TGTGCCAGCAGTTCACCCGGGACTAGTTATGATCAAGAGACCCAGTACTTC. Translated: CASSSPGTSYDQETQYF.

This clonotype was seen many times. This chain joins TRBV6-6 and TRBJ2-3; 9 bases are a match to TRBD1. V lost 7 bases, J lost 6 bases, and 14 bases stayed unmatched. Germline V gene sequence: CDR1 MNHNY, CDR2 SVGAGI (reference sequence). The CDR3 has 16 amino acids. DNA of the CDR3: TGTGCCAGCACTCAGGGCCCCGGGACAGGGAGTGATACGCAGTATTTT. It yields the protein CASTQGPGTGSDTQYF.

This clonotype has ten or more counts. CDR3 protein: CASSFSSSYEQYF. CDR3 DNA: TGTGCCAGCAGTTTTTCAAGCTCCTACGAGCAGTACTTC. The genes are TRBV28 and TRBJ2-7; no firm D call. The V end lost 3 bases, the J end lost 0 bases, and 6 bases lay between the germline ends. Germline-derived CDR1 and CDR2 are MDHEN and SYDVKM. The CDR3 totals 13 residues.

Comments on this clonotype: A single base is all that separates this from a far larger clone, so a read error is likely. The chain has TRBV6-2 or TRBV6-3 and TRBJ2-1, with D tentatively TRBD1 (5 bases). The CDR3 covers 15 residues. The germline V gene encodes CDR1 MNHEY and CDR2 SVGEGT. The CDR3 bases are TGTGCCAGCAGTTTCGGGCAGGGTGTTCTGAATGAGCAGCTCTTC. Amino acid sequence: CASSFGQGVLNEQLF.

V is TRBV7-8 and J is TRBJ2-1; possible D gene TRBD1, 5 bases. Trimming removed 2 bases at V and 5 bases at J, with 7 bases between. The CDR3 is made up of 13 amino acids. Looked up from germline, CDR1 is SGHVS and CDR2 is FQNEAQ. CDR3 loop: CASSLRTNNEQFF. The CDR3 nucleotides read TGTGCCAGCAGCTTAAGGACAAACAATGAGCAGTTCTTC.

This clonotype has a count of ten or more. CDR3 nucleotide sequence: TGCGCCAGCAGTCAACCAGGGGGAATCTACAATGAGCAGTTCTTC. This codes for CASSQPGGIYNEQFF. The rearrangement joins TRBV23-1 to TRBJ2-1; 7 bases fit TRBD1. Being an ORF, TRBV23-1 has a function that is uncertain. The CDR3 extends over 15 amino acids. J gave up 3 bases and V 2 bases, and 4 bases lay outside the gene matches.

A remark on this clonotype: A much bigger clone sits one base away, suggesting this may be a read error. The CDR3 nucleotides are TGTGCCAGCGGCCAACGGGACGGCCAAGAGACCCAGTACTTC. It codes for CASGQRDGQETQYF. The chain joins TRBV5-4 to TRBJ2-5; D may be TRBD1 or TRBD2 (5 bases each). The CDR3 length is 14 residues. CDR1 is SGHNT, CDR2 YYREEE, per germline (reference sequence). Trimming stripped 7 bases from V and 1 base from J, with 14 bases between.

This clonotype was recorded many times. In DNA, the CDR3 is TGTGCCAGCTCACCGTCCGGGGGGAAAACTGAAGCTTTCTTT. It is translated as CASSPSGGKTEAFF. The genes are TRBV18 and TRBJ1-1, with D possibly being TRBD1 (5 bases). The germline V and J ends were trimmed by 3 bases and 5 bases, with 13 bases remaining between them. Germline values: CDR1 KGHSH, CDR2 LQKENI. The CDR3 is made up of 14 amino acids.

The chain combines TRBV25-1 with TRBJ2-1; TRBD2 matches at 16 bases. The germline V gene encodes CDR1 MGHDK and CDR2 SYGVNS. V shed 10 bases and J 9 bases; nucleotides not matched to a gene: 9. The CDR3 runs 15 residues. For the CDR3, the DNA is TGTGCCACCTGGGATGGGACTAGCGGGAGGGGTGAGCAGTTCTTC. Translated: CATWDGTSGRGEQFF.

This clonotype appeared a few times. The chain is built from TRBV5-1 and TRBJ2-7; 8 positions agree with TRBD2. The germline V gene has CDR1 SGHRS and CDR2 YFSETQ. V lost 4 bases to trimming and J lost 2 bases; unmatched junction nucleotides: 2. The CDR3 is made up of 13 amino acids. The CDR3 bases are TGCGCCAGCAGCCTCGGGAGGGCCTACGAGCAGTACTTC. It codes for CASSLGRAYEQYF.

This clonotype was observed a handful of times. A read error may be the cause here, since a much bigger clone is one base away. This chain joins TRBV7-9 and TRBJ1-1; D gene ambiguous. Trimming removed 3 bases from V and 6 bases from J, with 5 bases in between. Germline V gene data show CDR1 as SEHNR and CDR2 as FQNEAQ (reference sequence). The CDR3 is made up of 11 amino acids. This CDR3 is CASSFVAEAFF. DNA of the CDR3: TGTGCCAGCAGCTTCGTGGCTGAAGCTTTCTTT.

The J gene is TRBJ2-3, the V gene TRBV11-2; D tentatively fits TRBD1 or TRBD2 (5 bases each). V lost 0 bases and J lost 0, with 10 bases in between. The CDR3 consists of 16 residues. Germline CDR1 SGHAT, CDR2 FQNNGV. DNA for the CDR3: TGTGCCAGCAGCTTAGATGGGGGATATAGCACAGATACGCAGTATTTT. It is translated as CASSLDGGYSTDTQYF.

In this sample, this clonotype turned up many times. This CDR3 fails to terminate in the conserved phenylalanine or tryptophan, so it likely reflects a read error. The chain has TRBV20-1 and TRBJ2-7; TRBD1 matches 9 bases. The CDR3 is 14 residues long. The ends lost 5 bases at V and 4 bases at J; junction bases unmatched: 9. CDR1 is DFQATT, CDR2 SNEGSKA, per germline (reference sequence). The DNA for the CDR3 is TGCAGTGCTCCCAGCCGGGACAGGGTTTACGAGCAGTACTCC. It yields the protein CSAPSRDRVYEQYS.

The CDR3 DNA follows: TGTGCGTGCAGCTTAACAGCGGGAGCCAATGAGCAGTTCTTC. As protein: CACSLTAGANEQFF. J is TRBJ2-1 and V is TRBV7-2, with 8 positions matching TRBD2. Germline loops: CDR1 SGHTA, CDR2 FQGNSA. CDR3 length equals 14 residues.